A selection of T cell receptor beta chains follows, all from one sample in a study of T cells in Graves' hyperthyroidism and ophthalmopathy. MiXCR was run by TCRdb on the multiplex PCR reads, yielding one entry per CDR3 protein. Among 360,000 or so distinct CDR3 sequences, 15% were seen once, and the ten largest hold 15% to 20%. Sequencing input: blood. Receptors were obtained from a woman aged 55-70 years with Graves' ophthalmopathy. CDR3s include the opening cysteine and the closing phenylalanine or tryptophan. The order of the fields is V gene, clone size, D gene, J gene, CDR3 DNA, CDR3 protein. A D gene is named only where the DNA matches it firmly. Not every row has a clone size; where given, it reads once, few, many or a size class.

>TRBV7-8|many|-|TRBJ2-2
TGTGCCAGCAGCCCCGGGGCTACGAACACCGGGGAGCTGTTTTTT
CASSPGATNTGELFF
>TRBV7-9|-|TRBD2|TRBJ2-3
TGTGCCAGCAGCCCAGGGTATCGACTAGCGGGAGGGCCAGTAGATACGCAGTATTTT
CASSPGYRLAGGPVDTQYF
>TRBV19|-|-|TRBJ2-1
TGTGCCAGTAGTAGGGTCCCCCACAATGAGCAGTTCTTC
CASSRVPHNEQFF
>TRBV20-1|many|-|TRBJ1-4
TGCAGTGCTAGAGATACCCCTAGGGGACCAGAAAAACTGTTTTTT
CSARDTPRGPEKLFF
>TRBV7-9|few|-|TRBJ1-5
TGTGCCAGCAGCTTAGAAGGGGTTCAGCCCCAGCATTTT
CASSLEGVQPQHF
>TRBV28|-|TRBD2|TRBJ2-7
TGTGCCAGCAGTTTGGGACGGACTAGCGGGAGCCTTGACGAGCAGTACTTC
CASSLGRTSGSLDEQYF
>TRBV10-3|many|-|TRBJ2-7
TGTGCCATCAGGGAGAATGACGAGCAGTACTTC
CAIRENDEQYF
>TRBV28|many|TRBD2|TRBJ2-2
TGTGCCAGCTTTCATCTAGCGGCGACGAACACCGGGGAGCTGTTTTTT
CASFHLAATNTGELFF
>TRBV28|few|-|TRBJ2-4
TGTGCCAGCACCAAGATTCTAGCCAAAAACATTCAGTACTTC
CASTKILAKNIQYF
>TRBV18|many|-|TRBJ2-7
TGTGCCAGCTCACCGCGCGACACCCTCTCCTACGAGCAGTACTTC
CASSPRDTLSYEQYF
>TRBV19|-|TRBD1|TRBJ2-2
TGTGCCAGTAGTCCCCGGAGCCACAGGGGGACCGGGGAGCTGTTTTTT
CASSPRSHRGTGELFF
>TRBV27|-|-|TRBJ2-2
TGTGCCAGCAGTTCCTACAGGTCCCCCACCAGGGAGCTGTTTTTT
CASSSYRSPTRELFF
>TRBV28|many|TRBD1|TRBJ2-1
TGTGCCAGCAGTACCAGGGGGCCCTACAATGAGCAGTTCTTC
CASSTRGPYNEQFF
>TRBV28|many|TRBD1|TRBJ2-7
TGTGCCAGCAGTTTGCCCCAACCCGGGACAGGGTACGAGCAGTACTTC
CASSLPQPGTGYEQYF
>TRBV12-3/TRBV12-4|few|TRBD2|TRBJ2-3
TGTGCCAGCAGTTTAGCAGCTGGGGGGGGGACAGATACGCAGTATTTT
CASSLAAGGGTDTQYF
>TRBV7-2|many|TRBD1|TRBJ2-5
TGTGCCAGCAGCTTTGACAGGGGGCGCACGGAGACCCAGTACTTC
CASSFDRGRTETQYF
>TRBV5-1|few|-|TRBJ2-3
TGCGCCAGCAGCTTGGCTAGGTGGGAGCGGGGCACAGATACGCAGTATTTT
CASSLARWERGTDTQYF
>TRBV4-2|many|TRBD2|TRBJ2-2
TGTGCCAGCAGCGGATCGGGGGGGTCTACCACCGGGGAGCTGTTTTTT
CASSGSGGSTTGELFF
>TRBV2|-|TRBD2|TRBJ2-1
TGTGCCAGCATTCCCGGGACTAGCGGGAGACGAGAACAGTTCTTC
CASIPGTSGRREQFF
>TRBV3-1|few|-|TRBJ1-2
TGTGCCAGCAGCCCCTTGGACAGCGCAGATCGCTACACCTTC
CASSPLDSADRYTF
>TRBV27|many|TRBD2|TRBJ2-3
TGTGCCAGCAGTTACGGGAGGTACACAGATACGCAGTATTTT
CASSYGRYTDTQYF
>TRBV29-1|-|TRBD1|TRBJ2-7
TGCAGCGTTGATACAGGGGTCGCCTACGAGCAGTACTTC
CSVDTGVAYEQYF
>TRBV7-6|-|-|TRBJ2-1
TGTGCCAGCAGCTTTTACGGCGCCAATGAGCAGTTCTTC
CASSFYGANEQFF
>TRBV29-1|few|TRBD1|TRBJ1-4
TGCAGCGCCCTGGGACAGGGGACCGAAAAACTGTTTTTT
CSALGQGTEKLFF
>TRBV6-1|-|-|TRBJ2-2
TGTGCCAGCAGTGAAGCGGGGGGACTCGTGAACACCGGGGAGCTGTTTTTT
CASSEAGGLVNTGELFF
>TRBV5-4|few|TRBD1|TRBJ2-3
TGTGCCAGCAGCTTGGTTGGGACAGAGAGCACAGATACGCAGTATTTT
CASSLVGTESTDTQYF
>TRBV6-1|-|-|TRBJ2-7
TGTGCCAGCAGTCGCCGGCTCGAGCAGTACTTC
CASSRRLEQYF
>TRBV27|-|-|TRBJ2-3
TGTGCCAGCAGTTTATTCTCGCAGAGCACAGATACGCAGTATTTT
CASSLFSQSTDTQYF
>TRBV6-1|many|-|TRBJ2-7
TGTGCCAGCAGCCTGCCTAGCCCCACCGCCTACGAGCAGTACTTC
CASSLPSPTAYEQYF